A selection of T cell receptor beta chains follows, all from one sample in a study of CD8 T cells in Susac syndrome. TCRdb processed the immunoSEQ multiplex PCR reads anew with MiXCR; each CDR3 protein has one entry. This sample has about 140,000 distinct CDR3 sequences, with just under 95% found just once. Sequencing was performed on CD4+ T cells from PBMCs. The source is a human donor with Susac syndrome. Both conserved end residues are part of each CDR3. D genes are given only for firm matches. Part of the rows lack a size; the others show once, few, many or a class for expanded clones.

TRBJ2-1	-	-	17	TRBV5-1	CASSLAIDERNYNEQFF	TGCGCCAGCAGCTTGGCGATCGACGAGAGGAACTACAATGAGCAGTTCTTC
TRBJ2-5	-	-	14	TRBV28	CASTILGGQETQYF	TGTGCCAGCACCATCCTTGGGGGGCAAGAGACCCAGTACTTC
TRBJ1-2	-	-	14	TRBV9	CASSVHLSSYGYTF	TGTGCCAGCAGCGTTCATTTGTCCTCCTATGGCTACACCTTC
TRBJ1-5	TRBD1	-	14	TRBV6-2/TRBV6-3	CASRTGYSNQPQHF	TGTGCCAGCAGGACAGGGTATAGCAATCAGCCCCAGCATTTT
TRBJ2-7	-	-	15	TRBV15	CATSKTDLLPYEQYF	TGTGCCACCAGCAAAACAGATCTGCTACCCTACGAGCAGTACTTC
TRBJ2-2	-	-	14	TRBV5-1	CASSFEGFTGELFF	TGCGCCAGCAGCTTCGAAGGGTTCACCGGGGAGCTGTTTTTT
TRBJ2-7	TRBD2	once	15	TRBV5-4	CASSPKTSGTYEQYF	TGTGCCAGCAGCCCTAAGACTAGCGGGACCTACGAGCAGTACTTC
TRBJ2-7	TRBD1	-	16	TRBV20-1	CSAPDRGTSIGYEQYF	TGCAGTGCCCCTGACAGGGGGACTTCCATAGGGTACGAGCAGTACTTC
TRBJ1-2	TRBD1	-	13	TRBV5-1	CASSRTGDYGYTF	TGCGCCAGCAGTCGAACAGGGGACTATGGCTACACCTTC
TRBJ2-7	TRBD2	-	15	TRBV20-1	CSAQRLAGTTYEQYF	TGCAGTGCCCAACGGCTAGCGGGGACTACCTACGAGCAGTACTTC
TRBJ1-2	TRBD1	-	13	TRBV18	CASSSIDRDGYTF	TGTGCCAGCTCCTCCATTGACAGGGATGGCTACACCTTC
TRBJ2-4	-	-	12	TRBV11-2	CASSLGRNIQYF	TGTGCCAGCAGCTTGGGGAGAAACATTCAGTACTTC
TRBJ2-2	TRBD1	-	14	TRBV29-1	CSGTGGSSSGELFF	TGCAGCGGGACAGGGGGCTCAAGCTCCGGGGAGCTGTTTTTT
TRBJ2-5	TRBD1	-	17	TRBV7-2	CASSFGTGGGSRETQYF	TGTGCCAGCAGCTTTGGGACAGGGGGAGGAAGTCGGGAGACCCAGTACTTC
TRBJ1-1	-	-	16	TRBV4-2	CASSQVNPAGSTEAFF	TGTGCCAGCAGCCAAGTGAATCCAGCAGGGAGTACTGAAGCTTTCTTT
TRBJ2-2	-	-	12	TRBV12-3/TRBV12-4	CASSIHTGELFF	TGTGCCAGCAGCATTCACACCGGGGAGCTGTTTTTT
TRBJ1-1	TRBD1	once	15	TRBV5-1	CASSPRTGMSTEAFF	TGCGCCAGCAGCCCCCGGACAGGGATGAGCACTGAAGCTTTCTTT
TRBJ1-2	-	-	13	TRBV30	CAWSVLRFYGYTF	TGTGCCTGGAGCGTTTTGCGTTTCTATGGCTACACCTTC
TRBJ2-2	TRBD2	-	16	TRBV20-1	CSARDLLAGDTGELFF	TGCAGTGCTAGAGACCTACTAGCGGGAGACACCGGGGAGCTGTTTTTT
TRBJ2-2	TRBD1	-	12	TRBV20-1	CSAPTGPGELFF	TGCAGTGCCCCGACAGGGCCCGGGGAGCTGTTTTTT
TRBJ2-3	-	once	14	TRBV7-2	CASSPGAHTDTQYF	TGTGCCAGCAGCCCAGGGGCCCACACAGATACGCAGTATTTT
TRBJ1-5	-	-	14	TRBV15	CATSRGDINQPQHF	TGTGCCACCAGCAGAGGGGATATCAATCAGCCCCAGCATTTT
TRBJ1-5	-	-	12	TRBV15	CATSRGNQPQHF	TGTGCCACCAGCCGTGGCAATCAGCCCCAGCATTTT
TRBJ1-1	-	-	13	TRBV3-1	CASSAGGRTEAFF	TGTGCCAGCAGCGCGGGTGGGCGCACTGAAGCTTTCTTT
TRBJ2-1	TRBD2	-	12	TRBV29-1	CSVQTSGSFRFF	TGCAGCGTACAGACTAGCGGGAGCTTTCGGTTCTTC
TRBJ2-3	-	-	14	TRBV2	CASGDSSATDTQYF	TGTGCCAGCGGAGACTCGAGCGCCACAGATACGCAGTATTTT
TRBJ1-2	TRBD1	-	14	TRBV11-2	CASSTRTGRNGYTF	TGTGCCAGCAGCACCAGGACAGGGCGGAATGGCTACACCTTC
TRBJ2-1	-	few	12	TRBV5-1	CASSLGDPKQFF	TGCGCCAGCAGCTTGGGGGACCCGAAACAGTTCTTC
TRBJ1-2	-	once	14	TRBV12-3/TRBV12-4	CASSLGHMNYGYTF	TGTGCCAGCAGCCTGGGACACATGAACTATGGCTACACCTTC
TRBJ2-7	-	-	18	TRBV6-5	CASSTPRGPGTYPGQQYF	TGTGCCAGCAGTACTCCCCGGGGCCCTGGCACTTACCCGGGACAGCAGTACTTC
TRBJ2-5	TRBD2	-	15	TRBV27	CASSTDLWGGETQYF	TGTGCCAGCAGCACCGACCTTTGGGGGGGAGAGACCCAGTACTTC
TRBJ2-1	TRBD2	-	16	TRBV4-2	CASSGSGTSSYNEQFF	TGTGCCAGCAGTGGTAGCGGGACAAGCTCCTACAATGAGCAGTTCTTC
TRBJ2-3	-	once	12	TRBV29-1	CSVEDSPDTQYF	TGCAGCGTTGAAGATAGCCCAGATACGCAGTATTTT
TRBJ1-5	-	-	15	TRBV6-5	CASSPRDGFNQPQHF	TGTGCCAGCAGCCCCCGTGACGGATTCAATCAGCCCCAGCATTTT
TRBJ2-4	TRBD2	-	14	TRBV4-1	CASSQGGRGDIQYF	TGCGCCAGCAGCCAAGGTGGGAGGGGAGACATTCAGTACTTC
TRBJ2-3	-	once	15	TRBV6-5	CASSYGQPSTDTQYF	TGTGCCAGCAGTTACGGGCAGCCGAGCACAGATACGCAGTATTTT
TRBJ2-3	TRBD2	-	14	TRBV19	CASRPGLRSDTQYF	TGTGCCAGTAGGCCGGGACTACGATCAGATACGCAGTATTTT
TRBJ2-1	-	-	12	TRBV19	CASRSPVDEQFF	TGTGCCAGTAGGAGCCCGGTGGATGAGCAGTTCTTC
TRBJ1-1	-	once	14	TRBV3-1	CASSQRQELTEAFF	TGTGCCAGCAGCCAAAGACAGGAACTAACTGAAGCTTTCTTT
TRBJ2-4	-	-	14	TRBV30	CAWTQGLAKNIQYF	TGTGCCTGGACCCAAGGGTTAGCCAAAAACATTCAGTACTTC
TRBJ2-5	TRBD2	-	15	TRBV30	CAWSVGTRYQETQYF	TGTGCCTGGAGTGTCGGGACTAGGTACCAAGAGACCCAGTACTTC
TRBJ2-5	-	-	13	TRBV4-2	CASSQDGLETQYF	TGTGCCAGCAGCCAAGATGGGTTGGAGACCCAGTACTTC
TRBJ2-7	-	-	12	TRBV24-1	CATEGNSYEQYF	TGTGCCACCGAGGGCAACTCCTACGAGCAGTACTTC
TRBJ1-2	-	-	16	TRBV11-2	CASSSPGTALGYGYTF	TGTGCCAGCAGCTCTCCCGGGACCGCACTGGGCTATGGCTACACCTTC